This T cell receptor beta chain came from a study of CD8 T cells in Susac syndrome. As concerns this clonotype: What it binds is not known.

The authors sequenced TCR beta from blood CD8+ and CD4+ T cells. This CDR3 has 14 residues. V was clipped by 7 bases and J by 5 bases; unmatched bases: 10. RNA totalling roughly 0.45 to 1 ug underwent reverse transcription with random hexamers. Amplification of TCR beta CDR3 was carried out by immunoSEQ multiplex PCR, which covered 54 Vbeta and 13 Jbeta segments. TCRdb called the immunoSEQ multiplex PCR reads again in MiXCR, with one record for every CDR3 protein. The sample shows some 170,000 distinct CDR3 sequences, less than 95% of them seen only once. Findings and caveats of the study: The study conceded that relatively few individuals underwent its TCR sequencing and HLA analysis.

V usage is TRBV12-3 or TRBV12-4 and J usage is TRBJ2-7; 8 bases are a match to TRBD1. Input material: CD4+ T cells from PBMCs. This clonotype was obtained from a human donor in good health. In nucleotides, the CDR3 is TGTGCCAGCACTTCCAGGGGGCTAGAGGACGAGCAGTACTTC. Its protein is CASTSRGLEDEQYF.